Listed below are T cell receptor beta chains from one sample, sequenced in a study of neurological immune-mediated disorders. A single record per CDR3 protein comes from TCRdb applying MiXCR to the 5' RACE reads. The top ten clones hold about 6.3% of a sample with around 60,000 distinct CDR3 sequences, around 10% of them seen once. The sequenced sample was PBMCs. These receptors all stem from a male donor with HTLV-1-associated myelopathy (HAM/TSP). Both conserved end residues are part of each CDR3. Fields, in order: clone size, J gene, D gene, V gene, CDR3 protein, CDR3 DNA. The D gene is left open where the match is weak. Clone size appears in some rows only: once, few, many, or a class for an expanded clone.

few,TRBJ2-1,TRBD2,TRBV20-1,CSARNAGGPGDEQFF,TGCAGTGCTAGGAATGCGGGGGGGCCGGGGGATGAGCAGTTCTTC
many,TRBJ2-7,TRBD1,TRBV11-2,CASSGTGQGLSEQYF,TGTGCCAGCAGCGGCACAGGACAGGGGTTGAGCGAGCAGTACTTC
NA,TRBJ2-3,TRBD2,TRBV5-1,CASSLVSAGVSTDTQYF,TGTGCCAGCAGCTTGGTCTCGGCGGGGGTGAGCACAGATACGCAGTATTTT
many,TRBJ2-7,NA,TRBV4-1,CASSQGIRGAEQYF,TGCGCCAGCAGCCAGGGGATCCGGGGGGCCGAGCAGTACTTC
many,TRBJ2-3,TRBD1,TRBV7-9,CASSSDRGSEDTQYF,TGTGCCAGCAGCTCGGACAGGGGGAGTGAAGATACGCAGTATTTT
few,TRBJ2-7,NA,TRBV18,CASSSRDNHYEQYF,TGTGCCAGCTCATCCCGGGACAACCATTACGAGCAGTACTTC
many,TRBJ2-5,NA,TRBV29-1,CSVEDGSGLGTQYF,TGCAGCGTTGAAGATGGGTCAGGGTTAGGGACCCAGTACTTC
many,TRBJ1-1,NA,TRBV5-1,CASSLAGRVNTEAFF,TGCGCCAGCAGCTTGGCCGGCAGGGTGAACACTGAAGCTTTCTTT
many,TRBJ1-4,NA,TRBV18,CASSPAQTEKLFF,TGTGCCAGCTCACCGGCCCAAACGGAAAAACTGTTTTTT
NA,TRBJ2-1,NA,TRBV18,CASSPTRSSSYNEQFF,TGTGCCAGCTCACCAACTCGCTCCAGCTCCTACAATGAGCAGTTCTTC
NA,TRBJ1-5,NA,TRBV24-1,CATSDFAVGQPQHF,TGTGCCACCAGTGATTTTGCGGTGGGGCAGCCCCAGCATTTT
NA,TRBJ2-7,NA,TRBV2,CASTRDGVTYEQYF,TGTGCCAGCACTCGGGACGGGGTGACCTACGAGCAGTACTTC
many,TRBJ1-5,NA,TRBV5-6,CASSLRGRRHNQPQHF,TGTGCCAGCAGCTTGAGGGGTAGGAGGCACAATCAGCCCCAGCATTTT
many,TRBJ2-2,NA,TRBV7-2,CASSTGLNTGELFF,TGTGCCAGCAGCACGGGACTTAACACCGGGGAGCTGTTTTTT
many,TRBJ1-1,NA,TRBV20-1,CSSHRSGLNTEAFF,TGCAGCTCTCACCGGTCCGGGCTGAACACTGAAGCTTTCTTT
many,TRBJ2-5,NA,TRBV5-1,CASSLAVQETQYF,TGCGCCAGCAGCTTGGCGGTCCAAGAGACCCAGTACTTC
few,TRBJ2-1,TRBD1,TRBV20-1,CSARDATGDEQFF,TGCAGTGCTAGAGACGCGACAGGGGATGAGCAGTTCTTC
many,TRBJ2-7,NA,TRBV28,CASSPDYYEQYF,TGTGCCAGCAGTCCGGACTACTACGAGCAGTACTTC
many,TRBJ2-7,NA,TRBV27,CASRDGDLYEQYF,TGTGCCAGCCGGGACGGGGATCTCTACGAGCAGTACTTC
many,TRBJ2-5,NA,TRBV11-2,CASSLRWTGEETQYF,TGTGCCAGCAGCTTACGTTGGACGGGGGAAGAGACCCAGTACTTC
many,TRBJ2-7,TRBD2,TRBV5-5,CASSFGLAIDSYEQYF,TGTGCCAGCAGCTTTGGACTAGCGATAGACTCCTACGAGCAGTACTTC
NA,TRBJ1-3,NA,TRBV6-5,CASRVAGNSGNTIYF,TGTGCCAGCAGAGTCGCAGGCAACTCTGGAAACACCATATATTTT
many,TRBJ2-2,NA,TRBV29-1,CSVSATNTGELFF,TGCAGCGTCTCGGCCACGAACACCGGGGAGCTGTTTTTT
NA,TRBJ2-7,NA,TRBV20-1,CSASSARSSYEQYF,TGCAGTGCCTCCAGCGCTAGGAGCTCCTACGAGCAGTACTTC
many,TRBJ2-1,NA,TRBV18,CASSRDGNEQFF,TGTGCCAGCTCACGCGACGGCAATGAGCAGTTCTTC
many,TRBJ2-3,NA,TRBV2,CASSEGTGRTDTQYF,TGTGCCAGCAGTGAAGGAACAGGGAGGACAGATACGCAGTATTTT
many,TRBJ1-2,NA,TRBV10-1,CASSDTNYGYTF,TGCGCCAGCAGTGACACTAACTATGGCTACACCTTC
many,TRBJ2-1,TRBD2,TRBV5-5,CASRPLRGGSYNEQFF,TGTGCCAGCAGACCTCTACGGGGGGGCTCCTACAATGAGCAGTTCTTC
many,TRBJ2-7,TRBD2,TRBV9,CASSVLAGSYEQYF,TGTGCCAGCAGCGTTCTAGCGGGGTCCTACGAGCAGTACTTC
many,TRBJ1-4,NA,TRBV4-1,CASSPVGTKLNEKLFF,TGCGCCAGCAGCCCCGTGGGGACCAAACTTAATGAAAAACTGTTTTTT
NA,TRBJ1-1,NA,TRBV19,CASSVLRDRHVVNTEAFF,TGTGCCAGTAGTGTACTCAGGGATCGCCATGTGGTGAACACTGAAGCTTTCTTT
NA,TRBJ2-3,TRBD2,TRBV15,CATSTRWCGGAIDTQYF,TGTGCCACCAGCACCCGGTGGTGCGGGGGGGCAATAGATACGCAGTATTTT
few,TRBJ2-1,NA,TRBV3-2,CASSQDRGGYCNEQFF,TGTGCCAGCAGCCAAGATCGGGGGGGGTACTGCAATGAGCAGTTCTTC
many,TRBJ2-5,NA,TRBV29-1,CSVGQRGETQYF,TGCAGCGTTGGTCAGCGAGGGGAGACCCAGTACTTC
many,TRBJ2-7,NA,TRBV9,CASSVGDTPLEQYF,TGTGCCAGCAGCGTAGGGGACACCCCCCTCGAGCAGTACTTC
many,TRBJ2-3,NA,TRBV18,CASSPVQATDTQYF,TGTGCCAGCTCACCAGTGCAGGCGACAGATACGCAGTATTTT
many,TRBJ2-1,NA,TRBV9,CASNRGGPDEQFF,TGTGCCAGCAATCGAGGGGGGCCCGATGAGCAGTTCTTC
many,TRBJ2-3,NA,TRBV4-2,CASSTGGGVDTQYF,TGTGCCAGCAGTACAGGGGGGGGTGTCGATACGCAGTATTTT
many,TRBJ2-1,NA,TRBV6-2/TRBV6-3,CASRLDQDVQFF,TGTGCCAGCAGGTTAGATCAGGACGTACAATTCTTC
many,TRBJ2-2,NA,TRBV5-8,CASSFTGPGELFF,TGTGCCAGCAGCTTTACAGGGCCCGGGGAGCTGTTTTTT
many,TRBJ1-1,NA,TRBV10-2,CATLRALGTEAFF,TGCGCCACCCTAAGGGCCCTCGGCACTGAAGCTTTCTTT
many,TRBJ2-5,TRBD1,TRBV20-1,CSASATGGAETQYF,TGCAGTGCTAGTGCCACAGGGGGCGCGGAGACCCAGTACTTC